These T cell receptor beta chains were read from a single sample in a study of early T cells in non-severe SARS-CoV-2 infection. One entry per CDR3 protein results from TCRdb running MiXCR on the 5' RACE reads. The sample carries 45,000 to 65,000 distinct CDR3 sequences, roughly an eighth recorded once. The sample was whole blood, taken at baseline. These receptors all stem from an adult who was a healthcare worker with PCR-confirmed SARS-CoV-2 infection or an uninfected control (not recorded which). Both conserved end residues are part of each CDR3. The order of the fields is V gene, D gene, J gene, clone size, CDR3 DNA, CDR3 protein. A D gene is named only where the DNA matches it firmly. For some rows the clone size is stated as once, few or many, or as a class when expanded; others skip it.

>TRBV6-1|.|TRBJ2-1|.
TGTGCCAGCAGTAATCAGGGGACAATCAATGAGCAGTTCTTC
CASSNQGTINEQFF
>TRBV6-2/TRBV6-3|.|TRBJ2-7|.
TGTGCCAGCAGTCCCAGGGCTTTTGTCGACGAGCAGTACTTC
CASSPRAFVDEQYF
>TRBV11-2|.|TRBJ2-5|many
TGTGCCAGCAGCCCCCGTCATCGGAGGGGGGAAGAGACCCAGTACTTC
CASSPRHRRGEETQYF
>TRBV7-6|.|TRBJ2-1|.
TGTGCCAGCAGCTCTAAAGCCTACAATGAGCAGTTCTTC
CASSSKAYNEQFF
>TRBV18|TRBD2|TRBJ2-7|few
TGTGCCAGCTCACGCAACAAAGGGACTATGACCTACGAGCAGTACTTC
CASSRNKGTMTYEQYF
>TRBV18|.|TRBJ2-3|.
TGTGCCAGCTCACGCAGCACCCCTAGCACAGATACGCAGTATTTT
CASSRSTPSTDTQYF
>TRBV11-2|TRBD2|TRBJ2-2|once
TGTGCCAGCAGTGGTGACGGGAGGTCCGGGGAGCTGTTTTTT
CASSGDGRSGELFF
>TRBV6-6|.|TRBJ2-3|many
TGTGCCAGCAGTTACTCGATTAGTTCCACAGATACGCAGTATTTT
CASSYSISSTDTQYF
>TRBV5-4|TRBD2|TRBJ2-7|few
TGTGCCAGCAGCCCCGGGACTAGCTTCGAGCAGTACTTC
CASSPGTSFEQYF
>TRBV4-2|.|TRBJ2-5|.
TGTGCCAGCAGCCAAGAAAGGGAGACCCAGTACTTC
CASSQERETQYF
>TRBV27|TRBD2|TRBJ2-1|many
TGTGCCAGCAGTTCTGGCGGGAGGGCGATCGATGAGCAGTTCTTC
CASSSGGRAIDEQFF
>TRBV7-2|.|TRBJ2-1|many
TGTGCCAGCAGCTTAGAGGCTAGGGTCTACAATGAGCAGTTCTTC
CASSLEARVYNEQFF
>TRBV19|.|TRBJ2-5|.
TGTGCCAGTAGTCCTTGGAAACCCAGTGAGACCCAGTACTTC
CASSPWKPSETQYF
>TRBV3-1|.|TRBJ2-3|.
TGTGCCAGCAGCCAGTCCTTATCAGATACGCAGTATTTT
CASSQSLSDTQYF
>TRBV28|.|TRBJ2-1|few
TGTGCCAGCAGTTTCTCCCAACCGACGACCAATGAGCAGTTCTTC
CASSFSQPTTNEQFF
>TRBV2|.|TRBJ1-2|.
TGTGCCAGCAGTGAGATGGTTCGAGGGGACTATGGCTACACCTTC
CASSEMVRGDYGYTF
>TRBV15|.|TRBJ2-5|many
TGTGCCACCAGCAGTAGGCAGCAAGAGACCCAGTACTTC
CATSSRQQETQYF
>TRBV5-5|.|TRBJ1-5|.
TGTGCCAGCAGCCAAGCTGATTGGGGGAGCAATCAGCCCCAGCATTTT
CASSQADWGSNQPQHF